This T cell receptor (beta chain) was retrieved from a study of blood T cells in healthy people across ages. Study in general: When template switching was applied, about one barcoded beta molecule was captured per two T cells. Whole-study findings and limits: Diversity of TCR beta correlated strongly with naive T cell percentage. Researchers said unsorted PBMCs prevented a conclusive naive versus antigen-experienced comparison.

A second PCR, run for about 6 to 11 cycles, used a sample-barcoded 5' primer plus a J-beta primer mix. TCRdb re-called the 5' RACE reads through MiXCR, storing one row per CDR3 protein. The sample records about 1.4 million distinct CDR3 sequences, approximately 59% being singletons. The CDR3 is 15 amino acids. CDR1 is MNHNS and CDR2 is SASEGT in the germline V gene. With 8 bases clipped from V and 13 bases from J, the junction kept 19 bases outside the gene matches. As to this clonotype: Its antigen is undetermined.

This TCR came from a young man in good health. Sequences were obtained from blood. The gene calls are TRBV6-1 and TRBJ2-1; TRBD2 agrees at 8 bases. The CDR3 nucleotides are TGTGCCAGCGGACTAGCACAAGGAAGTTTTGAGACCCAGTTCTTC. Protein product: CASGLAQGSFETQFF.